This T cell receptor beta chain is from a study of cytomegalovirus exposure and HLA in healthy donors. Points from the study as a whole: As a later analysis showed, a missense DCLRE1C variant was linked to trimming of TCR beta V- and J-genes. By a later analysis, the bulk of CMV-associated TCR beta chains appeared HLA-restricted.

60 Vbeta and 13 Jbeta primers were used in PCR. Assay: immunoSEQ multiplex PCR; the TCRdb copy retains only in-frame clones and omits some. The sample records more than 100,000 clones, more than 60% being singletons. Notes on this clone: Its antigen is as yet unknown.

The CDR3 totals 14 residues. The germline V gene has CDR1 MGHDK and CDR2 SYGVNS. The V and J ends lost 0 bases and 5 bases respectively, with 11 bases between them. The receptor was isolated from a woman aged 40 to 55 in good health and CMV-seropositive. The sequencing input was PBMCs. The chain links TRBV25-1 to TRBJ2-7; TRBD2 might be the D (5 bases). In nucleotides, the CDR3 is TGTGCCAGCAGTGAATATCTGGGAGTCGACGAGCAGTACTTC. This gives the protein CASSEYLGVDEQYF.